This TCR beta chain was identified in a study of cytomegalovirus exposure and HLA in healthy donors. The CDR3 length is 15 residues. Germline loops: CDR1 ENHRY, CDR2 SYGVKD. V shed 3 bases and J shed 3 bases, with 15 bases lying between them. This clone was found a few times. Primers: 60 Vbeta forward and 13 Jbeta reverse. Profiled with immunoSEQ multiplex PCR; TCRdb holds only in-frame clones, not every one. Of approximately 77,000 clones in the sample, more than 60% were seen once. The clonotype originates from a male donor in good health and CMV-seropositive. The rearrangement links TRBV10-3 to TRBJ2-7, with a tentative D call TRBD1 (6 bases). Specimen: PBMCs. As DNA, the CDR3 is TGTGCCATCAGTGATCCAGGGGTCCCAAACTACGAGCAGTACTTC. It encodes CAISDPGVPNYEQYF.